This T cell receptor (beta chain) was recorded in a study of tumor and adjacent non-tumor tissue in lung cancer. Study-level points and caveats: Significantly higher TCR diversity was found in tumor than normal lung. Patients with more diverse tumor TCRs had worse survival. Normal lung showed higher cumulative top 100 clone frequency than tumor.

The V gene lost 4 bases and the J gene lost 0 bases, with 6 bases spanning the gap. Germline CDR1 WSHSY, CDR2 SAAADI. The CDR3 runs to 13 residues. RNA was extracted from bulk tissue without any cell sorting. The library came from three nested PCR rounds adapted from ARM-PCR protocols. TCRdb called the multiplex PCR reads again in MiXCR, with one record for every CDR3 protein. The sample lists about 200,000 distinct CDR3 sequences, around 70% occurring once. This clonotype has at least ten counts. Its antigen is not identified. The TCR was taken from a man between 60 and 75 years old with non-small cell lung cancer. Material: lung tumor tissue. The rearrangement links TRBV10-2 to TRBJ2-5; no firm D call. The chain's CDR3 is CASSARYQETQYF. In DNA, the CDR3 is TGCGCCAGCAGTGCAAGGTACCAAGAGACCCAGTACTTC.